This record concerns one T cell receptor (beta chain) sequence. Method: immunoSEQ multiplex PCR; TCRdb's copy keeps in-frame clones and lacks some. The sample lists fewer than 450,000 clones, about 90% seen once, with roughly 1% in the top ten. The entry originates in a study of blood T cell repertoires in COVID-19. After removal of 1 base from V and 2 bases from J, the junction contained 2 bases not matched to a gene. This CDR3 is built from 14 residues. Germline CDR1 SGHRS, CDR2 YFSETQ. The sample consisted of PBMCs or T cells enriched from blood (not recorded which). The TCR originated in a woman aged 25-40 years who had recovered from COVID-19. V usage is TRBV5-1 and J usage is TRBJ2-7; TRBD1 matches 8 bases. CDR3 DNA: TGCGCCAGCAGCTTGCGGACAGGGACCTACGAGCAGTACTTC. Amino acid sequence: CASSLRTGTYEQYF.